The 9 T cell receptor beta chains given below trace back to one sample, sequenced in a study of cytomegalovirus exposure and HLA in healthy donors. PCR amplification relied on 60 Vbeta primers (plus 13 Jbeta primers). Sequencing was performed with immunoSEQ multiplex PCR; in TCRdb, only in-frame clones are kept and a portion is missing. There are 70,000 or so clones in the sample, with about 0.83% held by the top ten. The sequenced sample was PBMCs. These receptors were obtained from a boy younger than 18 in good health and CMV-seronegative.

V usage is TRBV30 and J usage is TRBJ2-2, with 11 bases lining up with TRBD2. The CDR3 is 14 residues long. With V trimmed by 8 bases and J by 4 bases, 6 bases remained unmatched. Germline loops: CDR1 GTSNPN, CDR2 SVGIG (reference sequence). Here the CDR3 reads CATTSGVSTGELFF. CDR3 sequence (DNA): TGTGCCACGACTAGCGGGGTTTCCACCGGGGAGCTGTTTTTT.

The genes are TRBV2 and TRBJ2-5; D not resolved. The CDR3 totals 15 residues. With 0 bases removed from V and 4 bases from J, the gap between germline ends came to 12 bases. Germline loops: CDR1 SNHLY, CDR2 FYNNEI. The CDR3 nucleotides read TGTGCCAGCAGTGAAGCGGTTCGGGTGGCAGAGACCCAGTACTTC. As protein: CASSEAVRVAETQYF. The variable domain in full, completed from reference TRBV2 and TRBJ2-5, reads EPEVTQTPSHQVTQMGQEVILRCVPISNHLYFYWYRQILGQKVEFLVSFYNNEISEKSEIFDDQFSVERPDGSNFTLKIRSTKLEDSAMYFCASSEAVRVAETQYFGPGTRLLVL.

The rearrangement uses TRBV4-1 and TRBJ2-2; D gene ambiguous. The CDR3 covers 13 residues. The V gene lost 9 bases and the J gene lost 0 bases, with 8 bases spanning the gap. Germline values: CDR1 MGHRA, CDR2 YSYEKL. The CDR3 coding sequence is TGCGCCAGTCGCCCAGCGAACACCGGGGAGCTGTTTTTT. Its translation: CASRPANTGELFF.

CDR3 coding DNA: TGTGCCTGGAGCGTCGGTATTCGCTATGGCTACACCTTC. It codes for CAWSVGIRYGYTF. V gene TRBV30 combines with J gene TRBJ1-2; D is ambiguous. CDR3 size: 13 residues. CDR1 GTSNPN and CDR2 SVGIG come from the germline V gene (reference sequence). V was cut by 3 bases and J by 4 bases, with 12 bases left in between.

The chain joins TRBV4-1 to TRBJ1-5; 8 bases agree with TRBD1. V dropped 0 bases and J dropped 6; count of bases not matched to a gene: 7. The CDR3 is 16 amino acids. Per the germline V gene, CDR1 is MGHRA and CDR2 is YSYEKL. The CDR3 loop is CASSQDGTGGVQPQHF. CDR3 bases: TGCGCCAGCAGCCAAGACGGGACAGGAGGGGTTCAGCCCCAGCATTTT.

The J gene is TRBJ1-1, the V gene TRBV19; D is possibly TRBD1 (5 bases). Germline-derived CDR1 and CDR2 are LNHDA and SQIVND (reference sequence). This CDR3 is 14 amino acids long. V shed 9 bases and J shed 0 bases, with 14 bases lying between them. CDR3 coding DNA: TGTGCCAGCCACAATGGGGCGATGAACACTGAAGCTTTCTTT. Its translation: CASHNGAMNTEAFF.

CDR3: CSLRGDTQYF. DNA of the CDR3: TGCAGTCTCAGGGGGGATACGCAGTATTTT. The chain combines TRBV20-1 with TRBJ2-3, with 7 positions matching TRBD1. The CDR3 sequence is 10 residues long. CDR1 and CDR2 (germline): DFQATT, SNEGSKA (reference sequence). Losses at the gene ends were 8 bases for V and 6 bases for J; bases not matched to a gene: 2.

With respect to this clone: The sample holds other DNA sequences that translate to the same CDR3. The chain combines TRBV6-1 with TRBJ2-1, with 11 bases lining up with TRBD2. CDR1 and CDR2 (germline): MNHNS, SASEGT. The ends lost 2 bases at V and 3 bases at J; junction bases unmatched: 0. The CDR3 has 15 residues. CDR3 loop: CASSELAGGYNEQFF. CDR3 DNA sequence: TGTGCCAGCAGTGAACTAGCGGGGGGCTACAATGAGCAGTTCTTC.

V gene TRBV7-2 combines with J gene TRBJ1-1, with unresolved D. This CDR3 contains 15 residues. Trimming pared 5 bases from V and 0 bases from J, leaving 13 bases between. The germline V gene has CDR1 SGHTA and CDR2 FQGNSA. The CDR3 DNA is TGTGCCAGCAGCCTGGATCGAGGTATGAACACTGAAGCTTTCTTT. This codes for CASSLDRGMNTEAFF. The complete variable domain, with remaining parts taken from reference TRBV7-2 and TRBJ1-1, reads GAGVSQSPSNKVTEKGKDVELRCDPISGHTALYWYRQSLGQGLEFLIYFQGNSAPDKSGLPSDRFSAERTGGSVSTLTIQRTQQEDSAVYLCASSLDRGMNTEAFFGQGTRLTVV.